The sequence of this TCR beta chain was determined in a study of early T cells in non-severe SARS-CoV-2 infection. TCRdb re-called the 5' RACE reads with MiXCR, one entry per CDR3 protein. The repertoire holds around 46,000 distinct CDR3 sequences, with 11% as singletons. The CDR3 consists of 13 residues. Germline V gene lookup returns CDR1 SQVTM and CDR2 ANQGSEA. Comment on this clonotype: At one of its ends the junction is not consistent with the germline gene, which may arise from a read error.

The chain combines TRBV29-1 with TRBJ2-1, with TRBD1 matching over 8 bases. The sequenced sample consisted of whole blood. The clonotype was recovered from an adult who was a healthcare worker with PCR-confirmed SARS-CoV-2 infection or an uninfected control (not recorded which). The CDR3 region is CSAERTGYYEQFF. DNA of the CDR3: TGCAGCGCTGAACGGACAGGGTATTATGAGCAGTTCTTC.